The clone carrying this T cell receptor (beta chain) was seen ten or more times. Its target is unknown. This record comes from a study of T cells in Graves' hyperthyroidism and ophthalmopathy. Study-wide findings and caveats: Within blood appeared most thyroid clonotypes that had expanded above 0.001.

The PBMCs studied were ones that came from 10 ml fresh peripheral blood. There were TCR beta CDR3 regions amplified from RNA transcripts. An initial round of RT-PCR targeting the TCR CDR3 relied on the HTBI primer set. MiXCR, applied by TCRdb to the multiplex PCR reads, yields one record per CDR3 protein. The repertoire holds some 370,000 distinct CDR3 sequences, with more than 13% as singletons. The CDR3 length is 16 residues. Germline CDR1 and CDR2: SGHTA and FQGNSA. The V segment lost 1 base and the J segment 1 base; nucleotides outside the gene matches: 5. The source of this sequence is a man aged 50 to 60 with Graves' ophthalmopathy. Material for sequencing was blood. The chain joins TRBV7-2 to TRBJ2-7, with 9 positions matching TRBD2. The CDR3 DNA is TGTGCCAGCAGCTTAGGGGCTAGCGGGATATCCTACGAGCAGTACTTC. It codes for CASSLGASGISYEQYF.